This TCR beta chain was profiled in a study of cytomegalovirus exposure and HLA in healthy donors. Study-wide context: Counted in an early data release were approximately 85 million unique TCRs from HLA-typed donors. Study outcomes and limitations: A link between a missense DCLRE1C variant and TCR beta V- and J-gene trimming emerged from a later analysis. Upon later analysis, HLA-associated TCR beta chains proved more clonally expanded than other, equally common chains.

CDR3 length: 15 residues. Between the trimmed V and J ends, which lost 4 bases and 7 bases, there was a span of 17 bases. Germline lookup yields CDR1 SGHRS and CDR2 YFSETQ. Regarding this clone: Antigen unknown.

With 60 Vbeta and 13 Jbeta primers, the PCR was carried out. Here immunoSEQ multiplex PCR was the method, and the copy in TCRdb shows in-frame clones only, minus some. The repertoire holds 170,000 or so clones, with over 70% as singletons. The sample taken for sequencing was PBMCs. The chain couples TRBV5-1 to TRBJ2-2; a possible D gene is TRBD2 (6 bases). The sequence was obtained from a woman aged 45-59 years in good health and CMV-seropositive. CDR3 sequence reads: CASSMASGGDGELFF. The DNA for the CDR3 is TGCGCCAGCAGCATGGCCTCGGGCGGGGACGGGGAGCTGTTTTTT.